This TCR beta chain was sequenced for a study of technical replicates of blood from a few donors (TCRdb year 2017). CDR1 and CDR2 are drawn from the germline V gene: MDHEN, SYDVKM. Compared with germline, V lacks 6 bases and J lacks 4 bases; bases without a gene match: 4. Taken from cysteine to phenylalanine, the CDR3 has 13 residues. Only the CDR3 region is kept as DNA, spanning 39 bases read in frame from base 1. Points on this clone: This receptor's antigen is unknown. No base quality information exists; no much larger clone differs at one position.

The library was built by means of the immunoSEQ multiplex PCR assay. TCRdb limited this immuneACCESS table to in-frame rearrangements with V and J called. A share of clones is missing; checked studies link under half to unresolved V genes, and the rest is unexplained. Counted in this sample were approximately 75,000 clones; 95% to 97% of them appeared once. Roughly 0.17% of the sample lies in the top ten. The sequence is built from TRBV28 and TRBJ2-7, and 9 bases in between align with TRBD1. Sequencing was done on a sample of T cells isolated from PBMCs. The sequence derives from a human donor in good health. CDR3 sequence: CASSRGQGYEQYF. The nucleotide sequence reads as follows: TGTGCCAGCAGCCGAGGACAGGGGTACGAGCAGTACTTC.